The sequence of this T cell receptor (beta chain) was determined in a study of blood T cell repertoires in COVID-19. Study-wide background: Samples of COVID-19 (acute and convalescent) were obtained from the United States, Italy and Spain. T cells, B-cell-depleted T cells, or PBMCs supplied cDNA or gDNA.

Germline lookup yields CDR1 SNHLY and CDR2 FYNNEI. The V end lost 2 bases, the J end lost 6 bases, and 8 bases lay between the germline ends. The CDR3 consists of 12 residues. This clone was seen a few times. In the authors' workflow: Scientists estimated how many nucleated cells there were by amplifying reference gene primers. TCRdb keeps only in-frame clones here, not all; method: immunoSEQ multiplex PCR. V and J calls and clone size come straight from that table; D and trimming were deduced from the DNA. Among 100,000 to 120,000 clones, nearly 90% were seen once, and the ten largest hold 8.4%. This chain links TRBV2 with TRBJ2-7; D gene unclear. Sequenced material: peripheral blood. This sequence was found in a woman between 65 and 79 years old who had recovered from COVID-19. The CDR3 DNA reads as TGTGCCAGCAGTGAACGGGTTTTCGAGCAGTACTTC. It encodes CASSERVFEQYF. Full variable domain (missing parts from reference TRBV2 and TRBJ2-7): EPEVTQTPSHQVTQMGQEVILRCVPISNHLYFYWYRQILGQKVEFLVSFYNNEISEKSEIFDDQFSVERPDGSNFTLKIRSTKLEDSAMYFCASSERVFEQYFGPGTRLTVT.